Listed below are T cell receptor beta chains from one sample, sequenced in a study of graft-versus-host responses after intestinal transplantation. These receptors' targets are unknown. This table comes from immunoSEQ multiplex PCR, and its TCRdb copy is limited to in-frame clones, with some not included. The sample carries some 90,000 clones, 85% to 95% recorded once. Sequencing used unstimulated CD8+ T cells sorted from spleen or lymph node cells, obtained before transplant. These TCRs come from a human donor who was the organ donor for an intestinal transplant. The CDR3 runs from the conserved cysteine through the conserved F or W. Each record gives: V gene, CDR3 length, J gene, clone size, D gene, CDR3 protein, CDR3 DNA. The D gene is left open where the match is weak. Rows give clone size only sometimes, using once, few, many, or a class for an expanded clone.

V: TRBV4-3; length: 18; J: TRBJ2-5; size: NA; D: NA; CDR3: CASSQGQFVGGGLETQYF; DNA: TGCGCCAGCAGCCAAGGCCAATTTGTTGGCGGGGGCCTGGAGACCCAGTACTTC
V: TRBV29-1; length: 11; J: TRBJ1-2; size: NA; D: NA; CDR3: CSVERPYGYTF; DNA: TGCAGCGTTGAACGTCCCTATGGCTACACCTTC
V: TRBV27; length: 13; J: TRBJ2-2; size: NA; D: NA; CDR3: CASSPQGTGELFF; DNA: TGTGCCAGCAGCCCTCAGGGTACCGGGGAGCTGTTTTTT
V: TRBV9; length: 15; J: TRBJ2-7; size: NA; D: TRBD2; CDR3: CASSVGGLAGDEQYF; DNA: TGTGCCAGCAGCGTAGGGGGACTAGCGGGGGACGAGCAGTACTTC
V: TRBV6-5; length: 15; J: TRBJ2-2; size: NA; D: TRBD1; CDR3: CASSYRTGGTGELFF; DNA: TGTGCCAGCAGTTACCGGACAGGGGGAACCGGGGAGCTGTTTTTT
V: TRBV19; length: 14; J: TRBJ1-1; size: NA; D: TRBD1; CDR3: CASSIGQGNTEAFF; DNA: TGTGCCAGTAGTATCGGACAGGGTAACACTGAAGCTTTCTTT
V: TRBV28; length: 16; J: TRBJ2-7; size: NA; D: NA; CDR3: CASSLDPDRMDYEQYF; DNA: TGTGCCAGCAGCCTAGACCCCGATCGTATGGACTACGAGCAGTACTTC
V: TRBV28; length: 20; J: TRBJ2-1; size: once; D: TRBD2; CDR3: CASSPNLAGGPLNSYNEQFF; DNA: TGTGCCAGCAGCCCGAATCTAGCGGGGGGCCCTCTTAACTCCTACAATGAGCAGTTCTTC
V: TRBV9; length: 17; J: TRBJ2-2; size: NA; D: NA; CDR3: CASSDPRQDANTGELFF; DNA: TGTGCCAGCAGCGACCCGCGACAGGACGCGAACACCGGGGAGCTGTTTTTT
V: TRBV9; length: 14; J: TRBJ1-1; size: NA; D: NA; CDR3: CASSVQDMNTEAFF; DNA: TGTGCCAGCAGCGTACAGGACATGAACACTGAAGCCTTCTTT
V: TRBV5-1; length: 16; J: TRBJ2-3; size: NA; D: TRBD1; CDR3: CASSLEHRGGTDTQYF; DNA: TGCGCCAGCAGCTTGGAGCACAGGGGAGGCACAGATACGCAGTATTTT
V: TRBV5-1; length: 12; J: TRBJ2-7; size: NA; D: NA; CDR3: CASSSGTYEQYF; DNA: TGCGCCAGCAGTTCGGGGACCTACGAGCAGTACTTC
V: TRBV28; length: 13; J: TRBJ2-2; size: NA; D: TRBD1; CDR3: CASSLDRGEELFF; DNA: TGTGCCAGCAGTTTAGACAGGGGGGAGGAGCTGTTTTTT
V: TRBV4-1; length: 14; J: TRBJ2-5; size: NA; D: NA; CDR3: CASSQDGGGETQYF; DNA: TGCGCCAGCAGCCAAGATGGGGGAGGTGAGACCCAGTACTTC
V: TRBV7-6; length: 14; J: TRBJ1-1; size: NA; D: NA; CDR3: CASSLEREGAEAFF; DNA: TGTGCCAGCAGCTTAGAAAGGGAGGGTGCCGAAGCTTTCTTT
V: TRBV7-2; length: 14; J: TRBJ2-7; size: NA; D: NA; CDR3: CASSLGHGSYEQYF; DNA: TGTGCCAGCAGCTTAGGACACGGATCCTACGAGCAGTACTTC
V: TRBV27; length: 12; J: TRBJ1-2; size: NA; D: NA; CDR3: CACSDTSYGYTF; DNA: TGTGCCTGCAGTGATACGAGTTATGGCTACACCTTC
V: TRBV28; length: 14; J: TRBJ2-1; size: NA; D: TRBD2; CDR3: CASSLAGGRYEQFF; DNA: TGTGCCAGCAGTTTAGCGGGGGGGCGATATGAGCAGTTCTTC
V: TRBV2; length: 15; J: TRBJ2-7; size: NA; D: TRBD1; CDR3: CASSSQGAKAYEQYF; DNA: TGTGCCAGCAGTTCTCAGGGGGCTAAGGCCTACGAGCAGTACTTC
V: TRBV19; length: 14; J: TRBJ1-4; size: NA; D: TRBD1; CDR3: CASSIWTGNEKLFF; DNA: TGTGCCAGTAGTATTTGGACAGGGAATGAAAAACTGTTTTTT
V: TRBV27; length: 14; J: TRBJ1-2; size: NA; D: TRBD1; CDR3: CASSWDREGYGYTF; DNA: TGTGCCAGCAGCTGGGACAGGGAGGGCTATGGCTACACCTTC
V: TRBV19; length: 13; J: TRBJ1-6; size: NA; D: NA; CDR3: CASSAGGNSPLHF; DNA: TGTGCCAGTAGCGCGGGAGGGAATTCACCCCTCCACTTT